This T cell receptor beta chain comes out of a study of beta chain features in type 1 diabetes. Study-wide findings and caveats: A cDNA-based sequencing approach could over-represent cells with high TCR expression.

In germline, CDR1 is SGHRS, CDR2 YFSETQ. Trimming shortened V by 4 bases and J by 0 bases, and 5 bases separated the two germline ends. This CDR3 region has 12 residues. Expressed TCRB transcripts got sequenced, as all isolated RNA was reverse transcribed. TCRdb's copy holds only in-frame clones and misses some; the assay was immunoSEQ multiplex PCR. Found here are 250,000 to 350,000 clones, about 11% of them singletons; the top ten hold 0.015%. This clone was seen only a few times. Its antigen is as yet unknown. Every donor had blood drawn once into heparin, around 100 mL on average. The source material was naive CD4+ T cells from blood. The chain combines TRBV5-1 with TRBJ2-7, with D unclear. The TCR comes from a woman aged 25 to 39 in good health. The CDR3 DNA follows: TGCGCCAGCAGCAAGAGCTCCTACGAGCAGTACTTC. Translating it yields CASSKSSYEQYF.